What follows are 31 T cell receptor beta chains derived from one specimen sequenced in a study of blood T cell repertoires in COVID-19. Profiling relied on immunoSEQ multiplex PCR, and the TCRdb table lists in-frame clones only, not all of them. The data contain roughly 500,000 clones, 80% to 90% of them singletons. The sequenced sample consisted of peripheral blood. Receptors were obtained from a man in his late teens or twenties with COVID-19, enrolled during active disease.

The count of this clone is one. The same CDR3 also results from other DNA sequences found in this sample. The chain couples TRBV5-1 to TRBJ1-2; D is unresolved. V shed 0 bases and J shed 6 bases, with 9 bases lying between them. Germline V gives CDR1 SGHRS, CDR2 YFSETQ. CDR3 length equals 13 residues. The CDR3 loop is CASSLAGGDGYTF. Here the CDR3 DNA reads TGCGCCAGCAGCTTGGCCGGCGGGGATGGCTACACCTTC.

The V call is TRBV6-5, the J call TRBJ1-4; 11 bases align to TRBD1. Per germline, CDR1 MNHEY and CDR2 SVGAGI. The trim removed 5 bases at V and 7 bases at J, leaving 3 bases unmatched. The CDR3 runs to 14 residues. CDR3 in DNA: TGTGCCAGCAGTAGGACAGGGGGCAGTGAAAAACTGTTTTTT. Protein product: CASSRTGGSEKLFF.

V and J are TRBV9 and TRBJ2-1; 13 bases line up with TRBD2. CDR1 is SGDLS and CDR2 is YYNGEE in the germline V gene. The CDR3 runs to 16 residues. The V segment lost 0 bases and the J segment 7 bases; nucleotides outside the gene matches: 4. The CDR3 region is CASSVGMGLAGNEQFF. The CDR3 coding sequence is TGTGCCAGCAGCGTAGGTATGGGACTAGCGGGAAATGAGCAGTTCTTC.

The CDR3 spells CASSSTLSGRGKYF. The CDR3, as DNA: TGTGCCAGCAGCTCGACGCTTAGCGGGAGGGGGAAGTATTTT. This chain uses TRBV5-6 with TRBJ2-3; 11 bases align to TRBD2. In germline, CDR1 is SGHDT, CDR2 YYEEEE. V lost 3 bases to trimming and J lost 13 bases; unmatched junction nucleotides: 10. This CDR3 has 14 amino acids.

The rearrangement joins TRBV29-1 to TRBJ2-7, with a weak D call TRBD2 (6 bases). The V gene lost 6 bases and the J gene lost 0 bases, with 12 bases spanning the gap. From germline, CDR1 is SQVTM and CDR2 ANQGSEA. The CDR3 is made up of 13 amino acids. The CDR3 DNA follows: TGCAGCGTGGTTCTAGCGTACTCCTACGAGCAGTACTTC. This gives the protein CSVVLAYSYEQYF.

The chain joins TRBV3-1 (or the pseudogene TRBV3-2) to TRBJ2-5, with 10 bases lining up with TRBD2. The V and J ends lost 4 bases and 1 base, in that order; junction bases with no gene match: 12. Germline V lookup: CDR1 LGHDT, CDR2 YNNKEL (reference sequence). The CDR3 contains 18 residues. CDR3 coding DNA: TGTGCCAGCAGCCCATGGAACTTAGCGGGAGGTAGCCAAGAGACCCAGTACTTC. It encodes CASSPWNLAGGSQETQYF.

The sample holds a few counts of this clone. The chain employs TRBV19 and TRBJ1-1; D is perhaps TRBD1 (5 bases). CDR3 length equals 15 residues. Germline-derived CDR1 and CDR2 are LNHDA and SQIVND (reference sequence). V lost 1 base to trimming and J lost 6 bases, with 15 bases between them. The chain's CDR3 is CASSIAFRGDPEAFF. CDR3 DNA: TGTGCCAGTAGTATAGCTTTTCGCGGGGACCCTGAAGCTTTCTTT.

The V gene is TRBV4-2, the J gene TRBJ1-3; no definite D call. The CDR3 contains 17 residues. CDR1 is LGHNA, CDR2 YNFKEQ, per germline. Trimming took 1 base from V and 0 from J, leaving 13 bases between them. This CDR3 reads CASSQVGEGISGNTIYF. The CDR3 DNA follows: TGTGCCAGCAGCCAAGTCGGAGAGGGAATCTCTGGAAACACCATATATTTT.

The rearrangement joins TRBV10-1 to TRBJ2-2; D gene ambiguous. Trimming removed 9 bases from V and 3 bases from J, with 17 bases in between. The CDR3 extends over 15 amino acids. Germline-derived CDR1 and CDR2 are WNHNN and SYGVQD (reference sequence). The CDR3 protein is CASSRLGTDTGELFF. The CDR3 nucleotides are TGCGCCAGTTCTAGACTCGGAACGGACACCGGGGAGCTGTTTTTT.

The gene calls are TRBV12-3 or TRBV12-4 and TRBJ2-1; D might be TRBD1 (5 bases). Trimming pared 1 base from V and 9 bases from J, leaving 7 bases between. The CDR3 totals 12 residues. CDR3 amino acids: CASSLGGGEQFF. CDR3 bases: TGTGCCAGCAGTTTAGGGGGCGGTGAGCAGTTCTTC.

This clone was seen a handful of times. The sample has other DNA sequences that encode this CDR3 too. The CDR3 is CASSVGTGIGELFF. In nucleotides, the CDR3 is TGTGCCAGCAGCGTCGGCACAGGGATCGGGGAGCTGTTTTTT. This chain links TRBV9 with TRBJ2-2; the D gene is possibly TRBD1 (6 bases). Germline assignment: CDR1 SGDLS and CDR2 YYNGEE. Trimming cost V 2 bases and J 7 bases, with 12 bases left between them. CDR3 length: 14 amino acids.

The gene calls are TRBV29-1 and TRBJ1-1; D unresolved. The CDR3 is 12 amino acids. CDR1 SQVTM and CDR2 ANQGSEA come from the germline V gene. V gave up 0 bases and J gave up 6 bases, with 8 bases separating them. The CDR3 DNA reads TGCAGCGTTGAAGATAAGAGGCCTGAAGCTTTCTTT. Translating gives CSVEDKRPEAFF.

This chain connects TRBV2 to TRBJ2-6; D ambiguous. The V gene's germline CDR1 is SNHLY and CDR2 FYNNEI. The V end lost 7 bases, the J end lost 1 base, and 11 bases lay between the germline ends. This CDR3 is built from 15 residues. CDR3 sequence: CASNPVMSGANVLTF. The CDR3 bases are TGTGCCAGCAATCCGGTTATGTCTGGGGCCAACGTCCTGACTTTC.

The chain joins TRBV6-5 to TRBJ1-5, with unresolved D. Between the trimmed V and J ends, which lost 5 bases and 1 base, there was a span of 9 bases. Germline V CDR1 and CDR2: MNHEY, SVGAGI. The CDR3 loop spans 14 amino acids. CDR3 in DNA: TGTGCCAGCAGTCGGGGAAGGAGCAATCAGCCCCAGCATTTT. Translation gives CASSRGRSNQPQHF.

The chain joins TRBV19 to TRBJ1-6; the match to TRBD1 covers 9 bases. The ends lost 6 bases at V and 10 bases at J; junction bases unmatched: 4. Germline V gene sequence: CDR1 LNHDA, CDR2 SQIVND (reference sequence). There are 13 residues in the CDR3. The CDR3 DNA is TGTGCCAGTAGGGGGACAGGGAGGTCACCCCTCCACTTT. Its translation: CASRGTGRSPLHF.

The chain couples TRBV14 to TRBJ2-3; possibly TRBD2 for D (5 bases). This CDR3 spans 13 amino acids. The germline V and J ends were trimmed by 4 bases and 10 bases, with 15 bases remaining between them. Germline V lookup: CDR1 SGHDN, CDR2 FVKESK. The DNA of the CDR3 is TGTGCCAGCAGCCTTAGCGCGGGCGGATCGCAGTATTTT. Protein product: CASSLSAGGSQYF. Full variable domain (missing parts from reference TRBV14 and TRBJ2-3): EAGVTQFPSHSVIEKGQTVTLRCDPISGHDNLYWYRRVMGKEIKFLLHFVKESKQDESGMPNNRFLAERTGGTYSTLKVQPAELEDSGVYFCASSLSAGGSQYFGPGTRLTVL.

The chain links TRBV5-5 to TRBJ2-3; possible D gene TRBD2, 5 bases. There are 12 residues in the CDR3. Germline V gives CDR1 SGHKS, CDR2 YYEKEE (reference sequence). The V gene lost 4 bases and the J gene lost 6 bases, with 9 bases spanning the gap. CDR3 DNA: TGTGCCAGCAGCGCGCCGGGGGATACGCAGTATTTT. It translates to CASSAPGDTQYF.

The chain recombines TRBV6-6 with TRBJ2-1; no clear D gene. The V and J ends lost 5 bases and 4 bases respectively, with 6 bases between them. Germline V gives CDR1 MNHNY, CDR2 SVGAGI (reference sequence). The CDR3 has 12 amino acids. CDR3 in DNA: TGTGCCAGCAGTCCAGTTTACAATGAGCAGTTCTTC. The encoded protein is CASSPVYNEQFF.

In DNA form, the CDR3 reads TGTGCCAGCAGTGAACCCCTTAGAGGGCCCGGCATTCAGTACTTC. Translation gives CASSEPLRGPGIQYF. This chain connects TRBV2 to TRBJ2-4; possible D gene TRBD2, 5 bases. The ends were cut back, 2 bases at V and 9 bases at J, with 17 bases in the middle. Germline assignment: CDR1 SNHLY and CDR2 FYNNEI. This CDR3 has 15 amino acids.

The chain has TRBV3-1 (or the pseudogene TRBV3-2) and TRBJ1-1; 11 nucleotides line up with TRBD1. The CDR3 length is 15 residues. The trim removed 2 bases at V and 11 bases at J, leaving 10 bases unmatched. Germline V gene sequence: CDR1 LGHDT, CDR2 YNNKEL (reference sequence). In DNA form, the CDR3 reads TGTGCCAGCAGCCAACCTGGACAGGGGGCAACCACGGCTTTCTTT. It specifies CASSQPGQGATTAFF.

CDR3 in amino acids: CASSYSADQPQHF. In DNA form, the CDR3 reads TGTGCCAGCAGTTACTCGGCAGATCAGCCCCAGCATTTT. The chain has TRBV6-5 and TRBJ1-5; D not resolved. Trimming shortened V by 0 bases and J by 5 bases, and 5 bases separated the two germline ends. This CDR3 has 13 amino acids. Germline assignment: CDR1 MNHEY and CDR2 SVGAGI.

The chain carries TRBV27 and TRBJ2-1; no reliable D call. The CDR3 runs 12 residues. Per the germline V gene, CDR1 is MNHEY and CDR2 is SMNVEV (reference sequence). V was trimmed by 6 bases and J by 10 bases, leaving 13 bases between them. CDR3 residues: CASSDLHGEQFF. The DNA of the CDR3 is TGTGCCAGCAGCGACCTTCACGGGGAGCAGTTCTTC.

The gene calls are TRBV5-1 and TRBJ2-1, with D perhaps TRBD2 (5 bases). Between the trimmed V and J ends, which lost 3 bases and 3 bases, there was a span of 22 bases. The CDR3 length is 18 residues. The V gene's germline CDR1 is SGHRS and CDR2 YFSETQ. The CDR3 loop reads CASSSASYSVGVYNEQFF. The CDR3 DNA reads as TGCGCCAGCAGCTCGGCCAGTTACTCCGTCGGGGTCTACAATGAGCAGTTCTTC.

CDR3 DNA sequence: TGCGCCAGCACCCAGGGGGCCAGCACTGAAGCTTTCTTT. Residues: CASTQGASTEAFF. The rearrangement links TRBV4-1 to TRBJ1-1; 8 bases line up with TRBD1. Germline V gene data show CDR1 as MGHRA and CDR2 as YSYEKL. The ends lost 7 bases at V and 4 bases at J; junction bases unmatched: 5. The CDR3 sequence is 13 residues long.

In the case of this clone: A much larger clone lies a single base off, so this may be a read error. Other DNA sequences in this specimen translate into the identical CDR3. The rearrangement uses TRBV6-4 and TRBJ2-3; 10 nucleotides line up with TRBD2. Losses at the gene ends were 0 bases for V and 4 bases for J; bases not matched to a gene: 1. Germline V gives CDR1 MRHNA, CDR2 SNTAGT. The CDR3 contains 15 residues. The DNA of the CDR3 is TGTGCCAGCAGTGACTCAAGCGGGGGGGCAGATACGCAGTATTTT. It is translated as CASSDSSGGADTQYF.

DNA of the CDR3: TGTGCCAGCAGCGGACGACTAGCCCGCACAGATACGCAGTATTTT. Translated, it gives CASSGRLARTDTQYF. The chain is built from TRBV9 and TRBJ2-3; 7 bases are a match to TRBD2. Germline V gene sequence: CDR1 SGDLS, CDR2 YYNGEE. The CDR3 is 15 residues long. With V trimmed by 3 bases and J by 1 base, 5 bases remained unmatched.

The genes are TRBV19 and TRBJ1-2; the match to TRBD1 covers 8 bases. Trimming took 7 bases from V and 4 from J; bases not matched to a gene: 8. Germline-derived CDR1 and CDR2 are LNHDA and SQIVND (reference sequence). There are 14 residues in the CDR3. The CDR3 DNA reads TGTGCCAGTAATAGCGGACAGGGACCCTATGGCTACACCTTC. Encoded protein: CASNSGQGPYGYTF.

This chain uses TRBV19 with TRBJ2-2, with TRBD1 matching 10 bases. CDR3 length: 16 residues. The V gene's germline CDR1 is LNHDA and CDR2 SQIVND (reference sequence). The V gene end was trimmed by 3 bases and the J gene end by 4 bases; junction bases not matched to a gene: 5. CDR3 bases: TGTGCCAGTAGTATTCCTGGACAGGGGGTCACCGGGGAGCTGTTTTTT. Amino acids: CASSIPGQGVTGELFF.

The chain links TRBV7-2 to TRBJ2-1, with TRBD2 matching over 8 bases. CDR1 is SGHTA, CDR2 FQGNSA, per germline. Trimming removed 4 bases from V and 6 bases from J; junction bases left unmatched: 11. The CDR3 is 16 amino acids. The CDR3 is CASSSRPGLESNEQFF. CDR3 DNA: TGTGCCAGCAGCTCTAGACCGGGACTAGAAAGCAATGAGCAGTTCTTC.

The gene calls are TRBV30 and TRBJ1-2; D gene unclear. The ends were cut back, 0 bases at V and 8 bases at J, with 13 bases in the middle. This CDR3 has 13 amino acids. Germline V gives CDR1 GTSNPN, CDR2 SVGIG (reference sequence). CDR3 sequence: CAWSVPPSGGYTF. Here the CDR3 DNA reads TGTGCCTGGAGTGTACCCCCCTCGGGAGGCTACACCTTC.

This clone has a handful of counts. The J gene is TRBJ1-5, the V gene TRBV12-3 or TRBV12-4; D is uncertain. V gave up 5 bases and J gave up 10 bases, with 12 bases separating them. The CDR3 loop spans 12 amino acids. CDR3 sequence (DNA): TGTGCCAGCAGTCTTCAACTTCATCCCCAGCATTTT. It yields the protein CASSLQLHPQHF.